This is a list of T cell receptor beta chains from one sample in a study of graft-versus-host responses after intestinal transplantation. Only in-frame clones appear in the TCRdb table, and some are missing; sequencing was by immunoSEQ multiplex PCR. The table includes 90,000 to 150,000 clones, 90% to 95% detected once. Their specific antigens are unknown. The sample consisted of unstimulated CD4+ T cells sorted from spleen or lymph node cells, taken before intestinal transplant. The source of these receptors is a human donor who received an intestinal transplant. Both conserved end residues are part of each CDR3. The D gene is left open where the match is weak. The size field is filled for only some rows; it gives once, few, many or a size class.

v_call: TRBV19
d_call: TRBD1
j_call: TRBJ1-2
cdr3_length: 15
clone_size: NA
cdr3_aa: CASSIMTGTLYGYTF
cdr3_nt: TGTGCCAGTAGTATTATGACAGGGACCCTTTATGGCTACACCTTC

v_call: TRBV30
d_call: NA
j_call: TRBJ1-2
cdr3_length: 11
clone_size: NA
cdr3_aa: CAWSLTSRYTF
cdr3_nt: TGTGCCTGGAGTCTAACGAGTCGGTACACCTTC

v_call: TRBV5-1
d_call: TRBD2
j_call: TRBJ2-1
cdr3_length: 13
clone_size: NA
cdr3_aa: CASGTSGHNEQFF
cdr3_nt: TGCGCCAGCGGGACTAGCGGTCACAATGAGCAGTTCTTC

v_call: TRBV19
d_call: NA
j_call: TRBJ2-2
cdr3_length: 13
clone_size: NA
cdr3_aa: CAGRDPNTGELFF
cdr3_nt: TGTGCCGGACGGGACCCAAACACCGGGGAGCTGTTTTTT

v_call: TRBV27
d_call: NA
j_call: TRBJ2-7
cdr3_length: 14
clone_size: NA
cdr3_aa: CASSLEGPSYEQYF
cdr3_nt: TGTGCCAGCAGTTTAGAGGGGCCCTCCTACGAGCAGTACTTC

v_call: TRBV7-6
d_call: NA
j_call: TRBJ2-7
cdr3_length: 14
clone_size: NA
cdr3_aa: CASSLDLIPYEQYF
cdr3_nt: TGTGCCAGCAGCTTAGACCTCATTCCCTACGAGCAGTACTTC

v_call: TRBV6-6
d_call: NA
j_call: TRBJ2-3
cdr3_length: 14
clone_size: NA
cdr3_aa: CASTSRRSTDTQYF
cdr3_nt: TGTGCCAGCACCTCCCGGAGGAGCACAGATACGCAGTATTTT

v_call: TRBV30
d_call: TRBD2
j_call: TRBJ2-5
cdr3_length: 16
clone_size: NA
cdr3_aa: CAWNSNVAGRKETQYF
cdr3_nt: TGTGCCTGGAATTCTAATGTAGCGGGGAGGAAAGAGACCCAGTACTTC

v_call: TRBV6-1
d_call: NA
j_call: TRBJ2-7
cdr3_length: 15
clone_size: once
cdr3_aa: CASISISGGVYEQYF
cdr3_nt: TGTGCCAGCATATCGATCTCTGGGGGCGTATACGAGCAGTACTTC

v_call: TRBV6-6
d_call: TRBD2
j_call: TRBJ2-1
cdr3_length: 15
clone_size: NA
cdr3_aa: CASSFGLAGGNEQFF
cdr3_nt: TGTGCCAGCAGCTTCGGTCTAGCGGGAGGGAATGAGCAGTTCTTC

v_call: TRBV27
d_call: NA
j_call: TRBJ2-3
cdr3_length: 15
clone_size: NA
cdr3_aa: CASSLVLSSTDTQYF
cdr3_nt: TGTGCCAGCAGTCTCGTCCTATCTAGCACAGATACGCAGTATTTT

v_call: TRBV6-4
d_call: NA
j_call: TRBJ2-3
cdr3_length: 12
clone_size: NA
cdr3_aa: CASSDSKDTQYF
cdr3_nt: TGTGCCAGCAGTGACTCTAAAGATACGCAGTATTTT

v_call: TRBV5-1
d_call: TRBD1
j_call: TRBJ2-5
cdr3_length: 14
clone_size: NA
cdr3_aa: CATGTGGYQETQYF
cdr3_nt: TGCGCCACCGGGACAGGGGGCTATCAAGAGACCCAGTACTTC

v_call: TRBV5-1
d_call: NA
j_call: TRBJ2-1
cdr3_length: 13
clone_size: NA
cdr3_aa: CASRGQSYNEQFF
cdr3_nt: TGCGCCAGCCGCGGACAGTCCTACAATGAGCAGTTCTTC

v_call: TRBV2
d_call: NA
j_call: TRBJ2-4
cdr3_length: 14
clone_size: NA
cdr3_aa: CASEGASAKNIQYF
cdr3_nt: TGTGCCAGCGAGGGAGCTAGCGCGAAAAACATTCAGTACTTC

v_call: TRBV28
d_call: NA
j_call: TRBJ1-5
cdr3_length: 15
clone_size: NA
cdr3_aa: CASSLQQGRFQPQHF
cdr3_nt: TGTGCCAGCAGTTTACAACAGGGAAGGTTTCAGCCCCAGCATTTT

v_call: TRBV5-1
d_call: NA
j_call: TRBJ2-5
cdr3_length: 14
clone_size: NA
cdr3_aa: CASSLGNTAETQYF
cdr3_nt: TGCGCCAGCAGCTTGGGCAACACCGCAGAGACCCAGTACTTC

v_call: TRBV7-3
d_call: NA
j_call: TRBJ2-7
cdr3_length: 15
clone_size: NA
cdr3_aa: CASSLKGGQTYEQYF
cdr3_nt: TGTGCCAGCAGCTTAAAAGGAGGACAAACCTACGAGCAGTACTTC

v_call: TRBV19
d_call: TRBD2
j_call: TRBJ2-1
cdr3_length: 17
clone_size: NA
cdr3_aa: CASSLPPGLAGYNEQFF
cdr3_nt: TGTGCCAGTAGTCTGCCCCCGGGACTAGCGGGCTACAATGAGCAGTTCTTC

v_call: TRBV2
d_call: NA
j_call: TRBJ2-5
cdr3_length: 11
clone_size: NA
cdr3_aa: CASSPGETQYF
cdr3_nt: TGTGCCAGCAGTCCGGGGGAGACCCAGTACTTC

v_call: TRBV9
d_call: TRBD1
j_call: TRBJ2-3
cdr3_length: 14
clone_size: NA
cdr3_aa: CASGKQGARDTQYF
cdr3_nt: TGTGCCAGCGGTAAACAGGGGGCACGAGATACGCAGTATTTT

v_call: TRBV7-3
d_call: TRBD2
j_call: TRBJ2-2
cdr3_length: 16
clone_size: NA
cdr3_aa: CASSQAGAGGTGELFF
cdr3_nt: TGTGCCAGCAGCCAAGCGGGAGCGGGAGGAACCGGGGAGCTGTTTTTT

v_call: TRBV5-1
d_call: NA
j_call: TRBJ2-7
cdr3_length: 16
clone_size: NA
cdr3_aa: CASSLWAGPTAYEQYF
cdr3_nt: TGCGCCAGCAGCTTGTGGGCTGGTCCGACGGCATACGAGCAGTACTTC

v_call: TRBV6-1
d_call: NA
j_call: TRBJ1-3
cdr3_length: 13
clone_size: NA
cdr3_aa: CASSPETPNTIYF
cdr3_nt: TGTGCCAGCAGCCCCGAGACCCCGAACACCATATATTTT

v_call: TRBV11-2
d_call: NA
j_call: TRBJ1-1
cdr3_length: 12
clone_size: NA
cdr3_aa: CASKGWNTEAFF
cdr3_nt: TGTGCCAGCAAAGGATGGAACACTGAAGCTTTCTTT

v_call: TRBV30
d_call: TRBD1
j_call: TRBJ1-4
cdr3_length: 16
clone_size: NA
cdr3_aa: CAWATRGRTGNEKLFF
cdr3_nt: TGTGCCTGGGCGACGAGGGGAAGGACAGGGAACGAAAAACTGTTTTTT

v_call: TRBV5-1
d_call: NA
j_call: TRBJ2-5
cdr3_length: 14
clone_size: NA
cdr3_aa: CASSLDRGWETQYF
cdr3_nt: TGCGCCAGCAGCTTGGATCGGGGCTGGGAGACCCAGTACTTC

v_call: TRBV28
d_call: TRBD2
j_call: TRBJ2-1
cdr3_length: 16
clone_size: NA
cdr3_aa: CASSLASGSRSNEQFF
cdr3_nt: TGTGCCAGCAGTTTAGCTAGCGGGAGCAGAAGCAATGAGCAGTTCTTC

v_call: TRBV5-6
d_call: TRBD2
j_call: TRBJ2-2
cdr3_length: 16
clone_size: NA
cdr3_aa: CASSLGSGRLTGELFF
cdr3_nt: TGTGCCAGCAGCTTGGGAAGCGGGAGACTCACCGGGGAGCTGTTTTTT

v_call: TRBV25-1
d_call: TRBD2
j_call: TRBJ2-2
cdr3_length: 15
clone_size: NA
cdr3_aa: CASSPSGRGGGELFF
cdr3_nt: TGTGCCAGCAGTCCCAGCGGGAGGGGTGGCGGGGAGCTGTTTTTT

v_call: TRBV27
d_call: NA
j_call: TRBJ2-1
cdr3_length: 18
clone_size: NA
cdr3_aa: CASSLRGRSSATYNEQFF
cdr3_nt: TGTGCCAGCAGTTTGAGGGGTCGGTCTAGCGCTACCTACAATGAGCAGTTCTTC

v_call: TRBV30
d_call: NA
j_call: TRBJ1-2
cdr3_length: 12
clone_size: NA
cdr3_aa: CAWSFGPDGYTF
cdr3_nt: TGTGCCTGGAGCTTCGGTCCTGATGGCTACACCTTC

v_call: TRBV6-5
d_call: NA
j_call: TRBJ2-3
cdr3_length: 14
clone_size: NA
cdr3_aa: CASSRTELTDTQYF
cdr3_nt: TGTGCCAGCAGTCGGACAGAGCTCACAGATACGCAGTATTTT

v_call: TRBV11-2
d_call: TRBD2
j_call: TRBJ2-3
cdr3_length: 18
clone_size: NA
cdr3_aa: CASRRTLAGGGKTDTQYF
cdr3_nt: TGTGCCAGCCGTAGAACGTTAGCGGGAGGGGGTAAAACAGATACGCAGTATTTT

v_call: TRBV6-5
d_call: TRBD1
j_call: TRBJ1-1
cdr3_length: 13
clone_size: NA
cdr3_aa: CAVRTGGFTEAFF
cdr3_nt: TGTGCCGTCCGGACAGGGGGCTTCACTGAAGCTTTCTTT

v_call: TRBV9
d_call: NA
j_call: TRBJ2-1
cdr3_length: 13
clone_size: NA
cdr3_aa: CASSADYYNEQFF
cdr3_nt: TGTGCCAGCAGCGCGGACTATTACAATGAGCAGTTCTTC

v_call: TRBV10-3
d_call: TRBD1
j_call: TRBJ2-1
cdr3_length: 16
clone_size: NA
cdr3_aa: CAISESVTGLAGEQFF
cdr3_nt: TGTGCCATCAGTGAGTCGGTGACAGGGTTAGCTGGAGAGCAGTTCTTC

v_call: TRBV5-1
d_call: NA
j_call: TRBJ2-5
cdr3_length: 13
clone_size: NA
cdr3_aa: CASSLGGPETQYF
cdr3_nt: TGCGCCAGCAGCTTGGGGGGTCCGGAGACCCAGTACTTC

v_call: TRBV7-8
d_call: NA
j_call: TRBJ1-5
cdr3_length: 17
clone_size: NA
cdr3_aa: CASSLVMGLSGGQPQHF
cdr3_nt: TGTGCCAGCAGCTTAGTTATGGGACTCTCCGGGGGGCAGCCCCAGCATTTT

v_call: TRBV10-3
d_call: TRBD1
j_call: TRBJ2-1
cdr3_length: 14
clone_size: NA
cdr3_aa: CAISPGQGGNEQFF
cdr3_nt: TGTGCCATCTCCCCGGGACAGGGTGGCAATGAGCAGTTCTTC

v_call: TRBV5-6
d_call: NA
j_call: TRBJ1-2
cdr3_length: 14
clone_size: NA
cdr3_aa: CASSRPRGEGGYTF
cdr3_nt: TGTGCCAGCAGCCGACCCAGGGGTGAAGGTGGCTACACCTTC

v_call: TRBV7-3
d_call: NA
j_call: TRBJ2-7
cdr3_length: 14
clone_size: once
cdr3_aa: CASSLSLGTGPQYF
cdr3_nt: TGTGCCAGCAGCTTAAGTCTTGGAACGGGACCGCAGTACTTC

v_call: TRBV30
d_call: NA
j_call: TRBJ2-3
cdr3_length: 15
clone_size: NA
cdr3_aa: CALGRGDTMRDTQYF
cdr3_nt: TGTGCCTTAGGTCGTGGGGACACGATGAGGGATACGCAGTATTTT

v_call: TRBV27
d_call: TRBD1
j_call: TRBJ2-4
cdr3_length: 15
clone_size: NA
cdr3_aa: CASRGQGEAKNIQYF
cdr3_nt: TGTGCCAGCAGGGGACAGGGCGAGGCCAAAAACATTCAGTACTTC

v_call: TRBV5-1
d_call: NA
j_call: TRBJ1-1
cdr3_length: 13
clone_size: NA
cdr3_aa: CASASGDNTEAFF
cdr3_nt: TGCGCCAGCGCGTCGGGGGACAACACTGAAGCTTTCTTT

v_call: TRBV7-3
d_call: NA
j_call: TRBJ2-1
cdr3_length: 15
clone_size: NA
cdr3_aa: CASSPGGYGYNEQFF
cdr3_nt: TGTGCCAGCAGCCCAGGGGGGTACGGGTACAATGAGCAGTTCTTC

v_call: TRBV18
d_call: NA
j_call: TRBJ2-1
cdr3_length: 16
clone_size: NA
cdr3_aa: CASSPGSRSSYNEQFF
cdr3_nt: TGTGCCAGCTCTCCAGGGTCCCGGAGCTCCTACAATGAGCAGTTCTTC

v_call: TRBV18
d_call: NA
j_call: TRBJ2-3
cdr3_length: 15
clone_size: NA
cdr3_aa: CASSPGFRGTDTQYF
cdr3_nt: TGTGCCAGCTCACCGGGTTTTAGGGGCACAGATACGCAGTATTTT

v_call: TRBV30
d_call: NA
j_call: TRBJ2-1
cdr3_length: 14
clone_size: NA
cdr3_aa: CAWSNVGPLNEQFF
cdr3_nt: TGTGCCTGGTCGAATGTTGGGCCACTCAATGAGCAGTTCTTC

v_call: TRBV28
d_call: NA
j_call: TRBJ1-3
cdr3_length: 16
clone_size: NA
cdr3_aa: CASSEPTVHSGNTIYF
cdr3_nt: TGTGCCAGCAGTGAACCGACAGTCCACTCTGGAAACACCATATATTTT

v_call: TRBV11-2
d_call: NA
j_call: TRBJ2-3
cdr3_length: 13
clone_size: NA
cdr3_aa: CASSPGQIDTQYF
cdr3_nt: TGTGCCAGCAGCCCCGGACAGATAGATACGCAGTATTTT

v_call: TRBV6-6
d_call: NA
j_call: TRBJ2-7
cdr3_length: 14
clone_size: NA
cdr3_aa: CASSYSPKPYEQYF
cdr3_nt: TGTGCCAGCAGTTACTCGCCCAAGCCCTACGAGCAGTACTTC

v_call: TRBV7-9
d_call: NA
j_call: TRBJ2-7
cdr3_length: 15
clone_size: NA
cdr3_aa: CASSYPVGLSYEQYF
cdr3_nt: TGTGCCAGCAGCTATCCGGTAGGATTGTCCTACGAGCAGTACTTC

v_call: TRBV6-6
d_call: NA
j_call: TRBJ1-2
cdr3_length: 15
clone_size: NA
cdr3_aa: CASSYPEGGTNGYTF
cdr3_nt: TGTGCCAGCAGTTATCCCGAGGGAGGGACAAATGGCTACACCTTC

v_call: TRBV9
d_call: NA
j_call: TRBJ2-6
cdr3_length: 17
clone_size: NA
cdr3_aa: CASSVGHYSSGANVLTF
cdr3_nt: TGTGCCAGCAGCGTAGGACACTACTCCAGCGGGGCCAACGTCCTGACTTTC

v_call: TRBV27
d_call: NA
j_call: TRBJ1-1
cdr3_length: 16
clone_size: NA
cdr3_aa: CASSSGGGWGAAEAFF
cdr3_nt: TGTGCCAGCAGTTCTGGCGGGGGGTGGGGAGCGGCTGAAGCTTTCTTT

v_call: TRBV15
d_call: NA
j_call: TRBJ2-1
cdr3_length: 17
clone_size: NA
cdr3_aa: CATSRVGRHTLRNEQFF
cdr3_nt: TGTGCCACCAGCAGGGTAGGACGCCACACACTCCGGAATGAGCAGTTCTTC